Sequencing of this T cell receptor beta chain was carried out in a study of blood T cell repertoires in COVID-19 (dated by TCRdb to about 2020). Some background on the complete study: Samples from collaborators originated in the United States, Italy and Spain and spanned both the acute and convalescent phases of COVID-19. Where available, HLA class I and class II types were taken from metadata supplied by the sample provider and were not determined by assay-based typing. Sample metadata almost always included a de-identified subject ID, COVID-19 status, age in years and sex. Subjects who had been exposed to COVID-19, were actively infected with it, or had recovered from it provided the deeply sampled blood TCRbeta repertoires that made up the dataset. The material from the prospective study consisted of cDNA or gDNA derived from T cells, B-cell-depleted T cells, or PBMCs. Samples came from the ongoing ImmuneRACE study (first 160 participants) plus 1,254 subjects from 6 global collaborators. The repertoires were released in a freely available public database intended as a resource for research on the immune response to SARS-CoV-2.

A word on this clone: Its recognized antigen is unknown. No base-level quality is on record; no much larger clone is a single base apart.

The immunoSEQ Assay, a bias-controlled multiplex PCR, was used to amplify TCRbeta CDR3 regions from genomic DNA. Turning to the authors' computational methods: Nucleated cell counts per sample were estimated from amplification of reference gene primers within the assay. To quantify the absolute abundance of each unique TCRbeta CDR3 rearrangement, sequence reads were collapsed and filtered. For each sample, productive Simpson clonality was calculated as the square root of Simpson's diversity index across productive rearrangements. TCRdb stores this immuneACCESS table with in-frame sequences only. Part of the clones is absent; in the studies checked, under half of the shortfall reflects unresolved V genes, and no reason is known for the rest. That table furnishes V, J and clone size, whereas the DNA furnished D and trimming. The sample table shows tens of thousands of clones, and roughly 76% are seen once. 25% to 30% of the sample belongs to the ten largest clones.

Whole blood was collected in K2EDTA tubes by collaborating institutions according to the institutions' own protocols. For TCRbeta analysis, collaborators shipped samples in one of three forms: frozen whole blood, isolated PBMCs, or DNA extracted from either of those sample types. From the cysteine up to the phenylalanine, the CDR3 has a length of 13 residues. Only the CDR3 DNA stays, 39 bases, in frame from base 1. Here V drops 2 bases and J drops 5 bases, and the junction holds 0 bases not matched to any gene. CDR1 and CDR2 (SGHDT, YYEEEE) derive from the germline V gene. Findings and caveats that apply to the study as a whole: The quantity of clinical and demographic metadata differed by source and by participant and was supplied without curation.

The clonotype originates from a woman aged 80 or older with active or convalescent COVID-19. Input material: peripheral blood. Recombination linked TRBV5-6 to TRBJ2-2, and 7 bases in between align with TRBD2. CDR3 protein: CASSLAGTGELFF. The DNA sequence reads TGTGCCAGCAGCTTAGCGGGAACCGGGGAGCTGTTTTTT.